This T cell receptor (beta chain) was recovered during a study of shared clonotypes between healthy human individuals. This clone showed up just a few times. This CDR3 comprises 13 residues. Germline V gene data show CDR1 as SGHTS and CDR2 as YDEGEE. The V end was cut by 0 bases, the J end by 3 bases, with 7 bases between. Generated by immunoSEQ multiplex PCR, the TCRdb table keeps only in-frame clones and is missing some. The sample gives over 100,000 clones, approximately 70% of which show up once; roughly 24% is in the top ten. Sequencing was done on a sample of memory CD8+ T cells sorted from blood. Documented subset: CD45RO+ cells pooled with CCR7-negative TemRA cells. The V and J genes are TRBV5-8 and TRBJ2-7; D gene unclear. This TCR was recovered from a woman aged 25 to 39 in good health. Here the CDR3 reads CASSLANFYEQYF. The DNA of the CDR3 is TGTGCCAGCAGCTTGGCGAACTTCTACGAGCAGTACTTC.